Below, 7 T cell receptor beta chains from the same sample are listed, as sequenced in a study of blood T cell repertoires in COVID-19. This table comes from immunoSEQ multiplex PCR, and its TCRdb copy is limited to in-frame clones, with some not included. The profile shows 320,000 or so clones, less than 85% of them singletons. Sequenced sample: PBMCs or T cells enriched from blood (not recorded which). The receptors stem from a woman aged 30 to 39 who had been exposed to COVID-19.

This chain links TRBV19 with TRBJ1-5, with D uncertain. Germline V lookup: CDR1 LNHDA, CDR2 SQIVND (reference sequence). Trimming took 3 bases from V and 5 from J, leaving 11 bases between them. The CDR3 extends over 14 amino acids. The CDR3 loop reads CASSIPTNHQPQHF. For the CDR3, the DNA is TGTGCCAGTAGTATTCCGACAAACCATCAGCCCCAGCATTTT.

The rearrangement joins TRBV7-8 to TRBJ2-7; 9 bases are a match to TRBD1. Germline loops: CDR1 SGHVS, CDR2 FQNEAQ. J was trimmed by 5 bases and V by 4 bases; bases with no gene match: 3. The CDR3 covers 13 residues. The CDR3 nucleotides read TGTGCCAGCAGCTCGGACAGGGGCCACGAGCAGTACTTC. It is translated as CASSSDRGHEQYF.

The chain has TRBV28 and TRBJ2-7; 9 bases fit TRBD1. The CDR3 consists of 14 residues. Germline CDR1 and CDR2: MDHEN and SYDVKM. V was clipped by 7 bases and J by 3 bases; unmatched bases: 7. CDR3 in amino acids: CASTLGQGVYEQYF. The CDR3 region has the DNA TGTGCCAGCACCCTGGGACAGGGCGTCTACGAGCAGTACTTC.

This chain joins TRBV9 and TRBJ2-7, with D possibly being TRBD2 (6 bases). The germline gives CDR1 SGDLS, CDR2 YYNGEE. V was trimmed by 0 bases and J by 2 bases, leaving 12 bases between them. This CDR3 has 15 amino acids. The CDR3 loop reads CASSVGGGVAYEQYF. DNA of the CDR3: TGTGCCAGCAGCGTAGGGGGCGGGGTAGCCTACGAGCAGTACTTC.

The chain links TRBV11-2 to TRBJ1-1; D not resolved. The CDR3 spans 11 residues. Germline-derived CDR1 and CDR2 are SGHAT and FQNNGV. With 3 bases removed from V and 5 bases from J, the gap between germline ends came to 4 bases. DNA of the CDR3: TGTGCCAGCAGCTTCCGGACTGAAGCTTTCTTT. As protein: CASSFRTEAFF.

This chain joins TRBV7-8 and TRBJ2-3, with 7 nucleotides matching TRBD2. CDR3 size: 14 residues. V trimming: 2 bases; J trimming: 2 bases; junction bases outside the gene matches: 1. Germline CDR1 is SGHVS and CDR2 is FQNEAQ. The CDR3 nucleotides read TGTGCCAGCAGCTTATGGGACTACACAGATACGCAGTATTTT. Protein product: CASSLWDYTDTQYF. The variable domain in full, completed from reference TRBV7-8 and TRBJ2-3, reads GAGVSQSPRYKVAKRGQDVALRCDPISGHVSLFWYQQALGQGPEFLTYFQNEAQLDKSGLPSDRFFAERPEGSVSTLKIQRTQQEDSAVYLCASSLWDYTDTQYFGPGTRLTVL.

This chain links TRBV30 with TRBJ2-2; 10 bases match TRBD2. CDR3 length: 16 amino acids. Germline lookup yields CDR1 GTSNPN and CDR2 SVGIG (reference sequence). Germline trimming cut 4 bases from V and 1 base from J; bases unmatched to any gene: 6. CDR3: CAWKASGSLNTGELFF. DNA of the CDR3: TGTGCCTGGAAGGCTAGCGGGAGTTTGAACACCGGGGAGCTGTTTTTT.